This T cell receptor beta chain derives from a study of beta chain features in type 1 diabetes. General study points: The naive, central memory and Treg TCRB repertoires of patients appeared to be more similar to one another than those of healthy donors. Type 1 diabetes patients had TCRB CDR3s that were shorter (moderately but significantly so) in all four CD4+ subsets.

The CDR3 contains 12 residues. Per germline, CDR1 MGHDK and CDR2 SYGVNS. V was clipped by 5 bases and J by 8 bases, with 12 bases between them. Every bit of the isolated RNA underwent reverse transcription, so sequencing read expressed TCRB transcripts. Sequencing was performed with immunoSEQ multiplex PCR; in TCRdb, only in-frame clones are kept and a portion is missing. This table holds roughly 730,000 clones, 13% found once. This clone turned up a few times. No antigen is known for it. Sorting that relied on CD45RO/CCR7/CD25/CD127/CD95/CD27 yielded CD4+ naive, central memory, regulatory and stem cell-like memory cells.

Sequencing input: naive CD4+ T cells from blood. This receptor was identified in a man aged 18 to 30 with type 1 diabetes. The chain links TRBV25-1 to TRBJ1-1; maybe TRBD1 (6 bases). The chain's CDR3 is CASSFGTLEAFF. Here the CDR3 DNA reads TGTGCCAGCAGTTTCGGGACACTCGAAGCTTTCTTT.